The present TCR beta chain was sequenced within a study of T cell responses to AZD1222 COVID-19 vaccine. Study-wide results and limits: Donors, mostly white British, included more females; clonal diversity was possibly underestimated.

Method: immunoSEQ multiplex PCR; TCRdb's copy keeps in-frame clones and lacks some. The sample has more than 150,000 clones; 75% to 90% are singletons. For this clone: Its antigen is undetermined.

The sequence was obtained from an adult who had recovered from COVID-19. Sequenced material: peripheral blood, taken after recovery from COVID-19.

CDR3 in amino acids: CASSQEVPDTQYF. The CDR3 DNA sequence: TGTGCCAGCAGCCAAGAGGTGCCAGATACGCAGTATTTT. The chain is built from TRBV3-1 (or the pseudogene TRBV3-2) and TRBJ2-3, with no clear D. CDR3 length: 13 residues. CDR1 is LGHDT and CDR2 is YNNKEL in the germline V gene (reference sequence). The germline V and J ends were trimmed by 0 bases and 4 bases, with 5 bases remaining between them.